This T cell receptor beta chain was found in a study of vaccination and CD4 T cells after COVID-19. Study-wide background: Nasal swab PCR identified SARS-CoV-2 in the convalescent patients, of whom roughly 9 were mild and one severe.

Regarding treatment: roughly 10-day PBMC culture with coronavirus spike peptide pools or control peptides (ViraFEST assay). The CDR3 sequence is 14 residues long. Germline CDR1 reads SGHRS; CDR2 reads YFSETQ. The germline V and J ends were trimmed by 4 bases and 4 bases, with 14 bases remaining between them. Cultured CD4+ T cell DNA underwent sequencing with the Oncomine TCR Beta short-read assay. The genomic DNA was obtained from cultured CD4+ T cells by extraction with the QIAamp micro DNA kit. TCRdb itself ran the PCR reads through MiXCR, one entry per CDR3 protein. The sample lists some 15,000 distinct CDR3 sequences, about two fifths occurring once. Of note for this clonotype: Its target is not known.

Specimen: CD4+ T cells from blood, cultured in vitro, collected before SARS-CoV-2 vaccination. This sequence joins TRBV5-1 and TRBJ1-2; D is perhaps TRBD1 (5 bases). The sequence was obtained from a human donor who had recovered from COVID-19. DNA for the CDR3: TGCGCCAGCAGCCTCGGGGACGGCCCCTATGGCTACACCTTC. It is translated as CASSLGDGPYGYTF.